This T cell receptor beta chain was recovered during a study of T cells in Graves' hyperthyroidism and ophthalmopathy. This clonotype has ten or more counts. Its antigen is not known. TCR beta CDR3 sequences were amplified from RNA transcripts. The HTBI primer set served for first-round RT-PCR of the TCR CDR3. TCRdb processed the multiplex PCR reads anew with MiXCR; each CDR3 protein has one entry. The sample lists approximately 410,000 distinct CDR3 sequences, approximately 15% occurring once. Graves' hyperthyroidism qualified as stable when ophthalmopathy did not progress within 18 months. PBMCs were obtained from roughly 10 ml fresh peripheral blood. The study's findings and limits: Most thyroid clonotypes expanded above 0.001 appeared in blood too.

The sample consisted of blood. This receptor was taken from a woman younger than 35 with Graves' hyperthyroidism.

In DNA form, the CDR3 reads TGTGCCAGCACTAGGACGGGTAGCAATCAGCCCCAGCATTTT. Protein: CASTRTGSNQPQHF. The chain employs TRBV6-1 and TRBJ1-5, with D hard to call. Germline-derived CDR1 and CDR2 are MNHNS and SASEGT. Trimming took off 7 bases at V and 0 bases at J, with 10 bases between the two ends. The CDR3 is made up of 14 amino acids.